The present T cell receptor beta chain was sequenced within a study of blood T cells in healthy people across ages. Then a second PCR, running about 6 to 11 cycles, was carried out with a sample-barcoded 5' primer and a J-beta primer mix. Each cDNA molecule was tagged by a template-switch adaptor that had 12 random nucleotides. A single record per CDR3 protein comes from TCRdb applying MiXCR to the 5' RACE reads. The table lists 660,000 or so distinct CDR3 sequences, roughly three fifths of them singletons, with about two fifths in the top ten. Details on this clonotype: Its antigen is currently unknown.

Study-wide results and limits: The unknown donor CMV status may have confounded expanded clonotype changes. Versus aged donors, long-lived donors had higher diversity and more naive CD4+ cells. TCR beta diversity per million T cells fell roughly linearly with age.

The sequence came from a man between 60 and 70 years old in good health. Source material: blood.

In DNA form, the CDR3 reads TGTGCCAGCAGCTTAGGTTCCCCTTATCTAGTGCCAGATTCCTACGAGCAGTACTTC. Protein product: CASSLGSPYLVPDSYEQYF. The rearrangement joins TRBV11-3 to TRBJ2-7; D remains ambiguous. The CDR3 has 19 residues. The germline V and J ends were trimmed by 1 base and 1 base, with 23 bases remaining between them. Germline-derived CDR1 and CDR2 are SGHNT and YENEEA.